The source of this T cell receptor beta chain is a study of identifying expanded T cells in peripheral blood. Collection occurred without any documented infections or immune events in donors. The V gene's germline CDR1 is SGHDN and CDR2 FVKESK. CDR3 length: 12 residues. The V end lost 5 bases, the J end lost 4 bases, and 9 bases lay between the germline ends. The data were produced by immunoSEQ multiplex PCR, yet TCRdb's version contains in-frame clones alone and is incomplete. This repertoire shows around 130,000 clones, about 86% found once; its top ten account for 7.5% to 8.5%. Input material: blood. This sequence was found in a person aged 18-70 years in good health. The chain joins TRBV14 to TRBJ2-7; no firm D call. CDR3 DNA: TGTGCCAGCAGCTTCCGACCTTACGAGCAGTACTTC. Protein product: CASSFRPYEQYF.